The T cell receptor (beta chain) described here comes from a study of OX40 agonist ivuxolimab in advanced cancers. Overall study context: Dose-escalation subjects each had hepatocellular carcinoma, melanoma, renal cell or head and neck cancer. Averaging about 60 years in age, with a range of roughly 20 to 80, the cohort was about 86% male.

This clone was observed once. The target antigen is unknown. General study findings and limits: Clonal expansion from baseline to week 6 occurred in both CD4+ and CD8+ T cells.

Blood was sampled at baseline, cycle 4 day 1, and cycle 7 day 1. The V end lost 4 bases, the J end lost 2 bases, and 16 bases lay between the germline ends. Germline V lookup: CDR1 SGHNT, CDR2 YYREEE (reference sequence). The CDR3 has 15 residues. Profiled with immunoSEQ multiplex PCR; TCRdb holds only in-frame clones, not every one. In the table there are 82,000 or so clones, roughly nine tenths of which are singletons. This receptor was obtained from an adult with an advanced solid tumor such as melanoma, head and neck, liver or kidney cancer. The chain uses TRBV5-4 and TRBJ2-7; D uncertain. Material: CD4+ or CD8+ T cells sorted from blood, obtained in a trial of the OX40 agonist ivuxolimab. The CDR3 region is CASSPGATTAYEQYF. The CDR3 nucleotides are TGTGCCAGCAGCCCCGGCGCAACTACCGCCTACGAGCAGTACTTC.